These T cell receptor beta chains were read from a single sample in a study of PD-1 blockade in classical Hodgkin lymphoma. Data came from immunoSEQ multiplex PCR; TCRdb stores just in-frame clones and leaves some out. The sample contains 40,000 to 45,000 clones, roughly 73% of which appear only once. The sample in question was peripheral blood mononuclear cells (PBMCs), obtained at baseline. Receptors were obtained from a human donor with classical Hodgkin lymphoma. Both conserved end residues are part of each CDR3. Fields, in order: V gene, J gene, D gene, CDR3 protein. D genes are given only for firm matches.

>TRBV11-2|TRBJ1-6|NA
CASSLDSRNSPLHF
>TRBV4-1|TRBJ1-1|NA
CASSILLVRNLNTEAFF
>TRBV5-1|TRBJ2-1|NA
CASSLRGATYNEQFF
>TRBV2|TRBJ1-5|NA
CASLGGRNQPQHF
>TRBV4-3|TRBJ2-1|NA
CASSQEWGAGEQFF
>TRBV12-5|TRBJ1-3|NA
CASGPGGGNIIYF
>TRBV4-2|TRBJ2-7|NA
CASSQDLGVYF
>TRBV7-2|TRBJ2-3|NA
CASSLGTDTQYF
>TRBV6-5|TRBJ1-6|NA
CASSSAGFNSPLHF
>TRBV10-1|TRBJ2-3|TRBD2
CASSPGLAGTYTDTQYF
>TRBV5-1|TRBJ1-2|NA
CASNPGGTRGYTF
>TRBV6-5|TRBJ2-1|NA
CASSYDDHHNEQFF
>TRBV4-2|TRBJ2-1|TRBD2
CASSQVLGTTALEQFF
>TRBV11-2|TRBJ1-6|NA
CASRPTGGQSPLHF
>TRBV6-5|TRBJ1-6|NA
CASSIQGAQNSPLHF
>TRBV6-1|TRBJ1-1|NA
CASSIGQNTEAFF
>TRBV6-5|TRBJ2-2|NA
CASSYPGRTNTGELFF
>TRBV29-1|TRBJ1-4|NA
CSATSWTAHNEKLFF
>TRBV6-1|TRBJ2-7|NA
CASRNRGGKAEQYF
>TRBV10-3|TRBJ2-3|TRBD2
CAISEPEKLAGGLTDTQYF
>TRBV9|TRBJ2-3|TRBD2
CARTFGGGRGPTDTQYF
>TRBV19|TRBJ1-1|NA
CASSRWEGRRNTEAFF
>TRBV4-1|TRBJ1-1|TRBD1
CASSQLPGQGDTEAFF
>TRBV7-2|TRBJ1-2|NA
CASSPLRTPGPYGYTF
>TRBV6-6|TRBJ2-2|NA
CASSPPLGTGELFF
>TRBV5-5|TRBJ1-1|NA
CASSLGGSGLNTEAFF
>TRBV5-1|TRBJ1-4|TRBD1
CASSRDRGTNEKLFF
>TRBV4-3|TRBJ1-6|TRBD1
CASSHGQGYNSPLHF
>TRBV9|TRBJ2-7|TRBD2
CASSYGGTYEQYF
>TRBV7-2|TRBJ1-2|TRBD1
CASSLATTGDYGYTF
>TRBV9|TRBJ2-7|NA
CASSVAVAPDYEQYF
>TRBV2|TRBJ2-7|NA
CASKIADTYEQYF
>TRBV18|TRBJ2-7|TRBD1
CASSPAVTGGSSYEQYF
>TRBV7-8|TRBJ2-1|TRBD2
CASSPSRLAGRDEQFF
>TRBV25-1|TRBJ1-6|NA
CASSEAARSPLHF
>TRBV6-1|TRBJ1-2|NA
CASINPPSEYYTF
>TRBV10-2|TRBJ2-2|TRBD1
CASRGQGDSGELFF
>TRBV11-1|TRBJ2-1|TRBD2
CASSLAGTTYNEQFF
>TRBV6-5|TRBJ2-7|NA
CASSYRPRYEQYF
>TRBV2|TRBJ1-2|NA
CASSIDSHGYTF
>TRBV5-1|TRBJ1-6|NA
CASRDRVDNSPLHF
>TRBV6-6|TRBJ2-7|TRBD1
CASSYSRQGSGEQYF
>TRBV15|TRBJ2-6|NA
CATSRDLARLSGANVLTF
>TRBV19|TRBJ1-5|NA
CASSIGQSSNQPQHF
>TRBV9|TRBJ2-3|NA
CASSPQGLFRGRQYF